This T cell receptor (beta chain) was observed in a study of identical twins. The CDR3 spans 14 residues. The germline V and J ends were trimmed by 6 bases and 2 bases, with 13 bases remaining between them. A remark on this clonotype: Its antigen is as yet unknown.

A single record per CDR3 protein comes from TCRdb applying MiXCR to the 5' RACE reads. The sample includes approximately 550,000 distinct CDR3 sequences, around 22% of them seen just once. General study points: Twins' excess sharing was less marked for out-of-frame beta sequences.

These data were likewise used in another study, on yellow fever vaccine responses in identical twins.

V and J are TRBV12-3 or TRBV12-4 and TRBJ2-5; D not resolved. The receptor's source is a woman between 18 and 30 years old in good health. Sequenced input: CD4+ T cells sorted from blood. The CDR3, as DNA: TGTGCCAGCAGCCACCAGCCTGGTCAAGAGACCCAGTACTTC. Translated: CASSHQPGQETQYF.